The sequence of this T cell receptor (beta chain) was determined in a study of T cell responses to AZD1222 COVID-19 vaccine. Sequencing used immunoSEQ multiplex PCR; TCRdb keeps in-frame clones, though not all of them. The table records about 180,000 clones, 85% to 95% of them present only once. The receptor's source is an adult who received the MenACWY meningococcal vaccine as a control. The source was peripheral blood, collected 28 days after the second dose of the MenACWY control vaccine.

The CDR3 DNA is TGTGCCAGCAGCTTAGTATATATCCGGGAGCGCAGGGCCCACGAGCAGTACTTC. It yields the protein CASSLVYIRERRAHEQYF. The rearrangement joins TRBV7-9 to TRBJ2-7, with D possibly matching TRBD2 (6 bases). CDR1 and CDR2 from the germline V gene are SEHNR and FQNEAQ (reference sequence). The CDR3 has 18 amino acids. V was shortened by 1 base and J by 5 bases, with 24 bases between the two germline ends.